This T cell receptor beta chain is drawn from a study of OX40 agonist ivuxolimab in advanced cancers. Across the whole study: Patients were given ivuxolimab, an antibody that agonizes OX40 (CD134).

Repertoires were generated with immunoSEQ multiplex PCR, while TCRdb's copy carries only in-frame clones and drops some. Among approximately 38,000 clones listed, about 87% were seen once. V was trimmed by 5 bases and J by 3 bases, leaving 14 bases between them. The CDR3 contains 15 residues. Germline V CDR1 and CDR2: SGHVS, FQNEAQ. The J gene is TRBJ1-5, the V gene TRBV7-8; D is perhaps TRBD1 (5 bases). This specimen consisted of CD4+ or CD8+ T cells sorted from blood, obtained in a trial of the OX40 agonist ivuxolimab. The sequence was obtained from an adult with an advanced solid tumor such as melanoma, head and neck, liver or kidney cancer. The CDR3 reads CASSRTLGDNQPQHF. CDR3 nucleotide sequence: TGTGCCAGCAGCCGGACACTCGGCGACAATCAGCCCCAGCATTTT. Looking up the rest from reference TRBV7-8 and TRBJ1-5 gives the full variable domain: GAGVSQSPRYKVAKRGQDVALRCDPISGHVSLFWYQQALGQGPEFLTYFQNEAQLDKSGLPSDRFFAERPEGSVSTLKIQRTQQEDSAVYLCASSRTLGDNQPQHFGDGTRLSIL.